The 29 T cell receptor beta chains given below trace back to one sample, sequenced in a study of Ad26.COV2.S vaccination and SARS-CoV-2 variants. The protocol was immunoSEQ multiplex PCR, while the TCRdb copy is restricted to in-frame clones and leaves out a portion. This sample has 300,000 to 350,000 clones; 88% occur once, and the top ten carry approximately 5.9%. Treatment here: about 20 received Ad26.COV2.S at low or high dose, single or two shots; several received placebo; per-sample allocation not given. On day 63 after the first injection, vaccine and placebo recipients gave samples. The specimen was peripheral blood, collected in a trial of Ad26.COV2.S vaccine versus placebo. These receptors were obtained from a person between 18 and 59 years old who received the Ad26.COV2.S COVID-19 vaccine or a placebo.

The J gene is TRBJ2-7, the V gene TRBV28; D is ambiguous. V was trimmed by 10 bases and J by 0 bases, leaving 10 bases between them. The CDR3 length is 12 residues. Germline V lookup: CDR1 MDHEN, CDR2 SYDVKM. The chain's CDR3 is CAIARSSYEQYF. The CDR3 DNA reads as TGTGCCATCGCCAGGAGCTCCTACGAGCAGTACTTC.

This sequence joins TRBV4-1 and TRBJ2-5, with 8 nucleotides matching TRBD1. The CDR3 sequence is 16 residues long. CDR1 and CDR2 (germline): MGHRA, YSYEKL. J was trimmed by 2 bases and V by 1 base; bases with no gene match: 6. CDR3 in amino acids: CASSQAGTGIQETQYF. The CDR3 DNA sequence: TGCGCCAGCAGCCAAGCCGGGACAGGTATACAAGAGACCCAGTACTTC.

This clone showed up just once. The J gene is TRBJ2-1, the V gene TRBV9; D is possibly TRBD2 (6 bases). Trimming took off 1 base at V and 0 bases at J, with 23 bases between the two ends. Germline V lookup: CDR1 SGDLS, CDR2 YYNGEE. This CDR3 comprises 20 residues. CDR3 sequence (DNA): TGTGCCAGCAGCGTACGAACCCAACGGGACTGGGGAAGCTCCTACAATGAGCAGTTCTTC. It translates to CASSVRTQRDWGSSYNEQFF.

CDR3 sequence: CAGEQGFGYTF. The CDR3 coding sequence is TGTGCCGGAGAACAGGGGTTTGGCTACACCTTC. The chain links TRBV2 to TRBJ1-2, with TRBD1 matching over 7 bases. The V gene's germline CDR1 is SNHLY and CDR2 FYNNEI. The CDR3 has 11 residues. V shed 11 bases, J shed 7 bases, and the junction held 7 bases outside the gene matches.

As DNA, the CDR3 is TGTGCCAGCAGCCCGATTTTGGGCACAGATACGCAGTATTTT. This gives the protein CASSPILGTDTQYF. The J gene is TRBJ2-3, the V gene TRBV7-9; D is unresolved. The germline V and J ends were trimmed by 5 bases and 1 base, with 10 bases remaining between them. The CDR3 is 14 amino acids. Germline CDR1 reads SEHNR; CDR2 reads FQNEAQ (reference sequence).

This chain uses TRBV19 with TRBJ2-2; 7 bases fit TRBD2. This CDR3 spans 14 amino acids. With 5 bases clipped from V and 1 base from J, the junction kept 1 base outside the gene matches. The germline V gene encodes CDR1 LNHDA and CDR2 SQIVND (reference sequence). CDR3 nucleotide sequence: TGTGCCAGTAGTTCGGGGGGGAACACCGGGGAGCTGTTTTTT. Protein product: CASSSGGNTGELFF.

The chain combines TRBV6-6 with TRBJ1-1; D is uncertain. The ends were cut back, 2 bases at V and 0 bases at J, with 7 bases in the middle. This CDR3 comprises 14 residues. Germline V gene lookup returns CDR1 MNHNY and CDR2 SVGAGI (reference sequence). The CDR3 sequence is CASSYDTLNTEAFF. CDR3 nucleotides: TGTGCCAGCAGTTACGACACCCTGAACACTGAAGCTTTCTTT.

This rearrangement joins TRBV2 to TRBJ2-3; D may match TRBD1 or TRBD2 (6 bases each). CDR1 and CDR2 from the germline V gene are SNHLY and FYNNEI. V lost 2 bases, J lost 0 bases, and 9 bases lay in between. This CDR3 contains 15 residues. DNA of the CDR3: TGTGCCAGCAGTGAATGGGGGGCAAGCACAGATACGCAGTATTTT. Amino acid sequence: CASSEWGASTDTQYF.

This clone showed up just once. The V gene is TRBV30, the J gene TRBJ1-1; D remains unclear. Deletions cut 1 base from V and 0 bases from J, with 3 bases between. Germline CDR1 GTSNPN, CDR2 SVGIG (reference sequence). This CDR3 spans 12 amino acids. The DNA for the CDR3 is TGTGCCTGGAGTGGCATGAACACTGAAGCTTTCTTT. This encodes CAWSGMNTEAFF.

This rearrangement joins TRBV28 to TRBJ1-2; TRBD1 might be the D (6 bases). The germline gives CDR1 MDHEN, CDR2 SYDVKM. V lost 8 bases, J lost 1 base, and 17 bases lay in between. This CDR3 contains 15 residues. The CDR3 protein is CASLGRGGLNYGYTF. The CDR3 DNA reads as TGTGCCAGCCTCGGACGGGGGGGCCTTAACTATGGCTACACCTTC.

This clone occurred a few times. This chain links TRBV7-8 with TRBJ1-5; possible D gene TRBD1, 6 bases. The CDR3 sequence is 17 residues long. The V gene's germline CDR1 is SGHVS and CDR2 FQNEAQ. V shed 5 bases and J shed 0 bases, with 17 bases lying between them. This chain's CDR3 is CASSPPSGTNSNQPQHF. CDR3 bases: TGTGCCAGCAGCCCGCCCTCAGGGACAAATAGCAATCAGCCCCAGCATTTT. The full variable domain, completed using reference TRBV7-8 and TRBJ1-5, is GAGVSQSPRYKVAKRGQDVALRCDPISGHVSLFWYQQALGQGPEFLTYFQNEAQLDKSGLPSDRFFAERPEGSVSTLKIQRTQQEDSAVYLCASSPPSGTNSNQPQHFGDGTRLSIL.

The chain employs TRBV19 and TRBJ1-2, with 7 positions matching TRBD1. V lost 10 bases to trimming and J lost 2 bases; unmatched junction nucleotides: 13. The CDR3 is 15 residues long. CDR1 is LNHDA and CDR2 is SQIVND in the germline V gene (reference sequence). CDR3 protein: CATIPGTDPNYGYTF. The CDR3 DNA sequence: TGTGCCACTATCCCAGGGACAGATCCAAACTATGGCTACACCTTC.

CDR3 amino acids: CASSTGTYEQYF. Here the CDR3 DNA reads TGTGCCAGCAGCACCGGGACCTACGAGCAGTACTTC. The chain joins TRBV12-3 or TRBV12-4 to TRBJ2-7; TRBD2 might be the D (5 bases). The CDR3 contains 12 residues. The ends were cut back, 6 bases at V and 2 bases at J, with 8 bases in the middle.

The chain has TRBV9 and TRBJ1-1; TRBD1 might be the D (5 bases). Germline V lookup: CDR1 SGDLS, CDR2 YYNGEE. V lost 3 bases and J 3 bases, leaving 18 bases between the germline ends. The CDR3 runs 16 residues. The CDR3 reads CASSASLREGYTEAFF. The DNA of the CDR3 is TGTGCCAGCAGCGCTTCTCTTCGGGAGGGGTACACTGAAGCTTTCTTT.

The V and J genes are TRBV7-9 and TRBJ1-2; D unresolved. CDR1 SEHNR and CDR2 FQNEAQ come from the germline V gene (reference sequence). CDR3 length: 13 residues. V was cut by 5 bases and J by 3 bases, with 10 bases left in between. The CDR3 coding sequence is TGTGCCAGCAGCCCCTCCAGGTACTATGGCTACACCTTC. Translated, it gives CASSPSRYYGYTF. The entire variable domain, with the rest obtained from reference TRBV7-9 and TRBJ1-2, is as follows: DTGVSQNPRHKITKRGQNVTFRCDPISEHNRLYWYRQTLGQGPEFLTYFQNEAQLEKSRLLSDRFSAERPKGSFSTLEIQRTEQGDSAMYLCASSPSRYYGYTFGSGTRLTVV.

The rearrangement joins TRBV27 to TRBJ1-1; 7 bases fit TRBD1. V lost 5 bases and J lost 11; bases outside the gene matches: 14. In germline, CDR1 is MNHEY, CDR2 SMNVEV (reference sequence). This CDR3 has 14 amino acids. The CDR3 DNA is TGTGCCAGCAGTATGACAGGGTTGCCTTTGTATGCTTTCTTT. It yields the protein CASSMTGLPLYAFF.

The CDR3 sequence: CASSSYRGPGANVLTF. CDR3 nucleotide sequence: TGTGCCAGCAGCTCCTACCGGGGCCCTGGGGCCAACGTCCTGACTTTC. The chain carries TRBV7-9 and TRBJ2-6; D may match TRBD1 or TRBD2 (5 bases each). The V gene's germline CDR1 is SEHNR and CDR2 FQNEAQ (reference sequence). V lost 4 bases, J lost 2 bases, and 12 bases lay in between. The CDR3 contains 16 residues. Looking up the rest from reference TRBV7-9 and TRBJ2-6 gives the full variable domain: DTGVSQNPRHKITKRGQNVTFRCDPISEHNRLYWYRQTLGQGPEFLTYFQNEAQLEKSRLLSDRFSAERPKGSFSTLEIQRTEQGDSAMYLCASSSYRGPGANVLTFGAGSRLTVL.

This clone was picked up a small number of times. The chain carries TRBV2 and TRBJ2-2, with 10 nucleotides matching TRBD1. Unmatched junction bases numbered 11, after V lost 5 bases and J lost 8 bases. The CDR3 extends over 16 amino acids. The V gene's germline CDR1 is SNHLY and CDR2 FYNNEI. CDR3 region: CASSFIRDRGPGELFF. CDR3 DNA sequence: TGTGCCAGCAGTTTTATCCGGGACAGGGGACCGGGGGAGCTGTTTTTT.

The chain carries TRBV5-1 and TRBJ2-5, with D uncertain. CDR3 length: 13 residues. The germline CDR1 and CDR2 sequences are SGHRS and YFSETQ. The V end was cut by 4 bases, the J end by 1 base, with 8 bases between. The CDR3 sequence: CASSPGLQETQYF. CDR3 sequence (DNA): TGCGCCAGCAGCCCGGGCCTCCAAGAGACCCAGTACTTC.

The chain has TRBV4-1 and TRBJ1-2, with 8 bases matching TRBD1. The junction had 12 bases not matched to a gene; V was cut back by 4 bases and J by 2 bases. CDR1 is MGHRA and CDR2 is YSYEKL in the germline V gene. There are 17 residues in the CDR3. The DNA for the CDR3 is TGCGCCAGCAGCCCCGGCTCTCAGTACAGGGGGAACTATGGCTACACCTTC. Translating it yields CASSPGSQYRGNYGYTF.

The chain joins TRBV9 to TRBJ2-1; 11 positions agree with TRBD1. Germline CDR1 is SGDLS and CDR2 is YYNGEE. CDR3 length equals 14 residues. The V gene end was trimmed by 3 bases and the J gene end by 8 bases; junction bases not matched to a gene: 4. CDR3 sequence: CASSAGQGDDEQFF. In nucleotides, the CDR3 is TGTGCCAGCAGCGCGGGACAGGGGGATGATGAGCAGTTCTTC.

The rearrangement uses TRBV4-3 and TRBJ2-1, with D uncertain. Germline CDR1 reads LGHNA; CDR2 reads YSLEER. The CDR3 covers 16 residues. Trimming removed 1 base from V and 0 bases from J, with 10 bases in between. The CDR3 nucleotides are TGCGCCAGCAGCCAAGGATGGGATAACTCCTACAATGAGCAGTTCTTC. This translates into CASSQGWDNSYNEQFF.

The chain employs TRBV6-5 and TRBJ1-2; TRBD1 matches 7 bases. J lost 7 bases, V lost 6 bases, and 8 bases had no gene match. Per the germline V gene, CDR1 is MNHEY and CDR2 is SVGAGI. The CDR3 loop spans 13 amino acids. The CDR3 loop is CASRDGTVGGYTF. CDR3 nucleotides: TGTGCCAGCAGGGACGGGACAGTGGGTGGCTACACCTTC.

The rearrangement uses TRBV7-9 and TRBJ1-6; TRBD1 matches at 8 bases. This CDR3 is built from 15 residues. Germline CDR1 reads SEHNR; CDR2 reads FQNEAQ (reference sequence). Unmatched junction bases numbered 5, after V lost 4 bases and J lost 6 bases. CDR3 coding DNA: TGTGCCAGCAGCTCCCGGGACAGGACTAATTCACCCCTCCACTTT. This encodes CASSSRDRTNSPLHF.

The genes are TRBV18 and TRBJ1-1; 9 bases match TRBD1. The V gene's germline CDR1 is KGHSH and CDR2 LQKENI. The V and J ends lost 3 bases and 3 bases, in that order; junction bases with no gene match: 5. The CDR3 totals 15 residues. CDR3 nucleotide sequence: TGTGCCAGCTCACCTGGACAGGGGATCCACACTGAAGCTTTCTTT. Its translation is CASSPGQGIHTEAFF.

The chain joins TRBV28 to TRBJ1-5; D call uncertain. This CDR3 comprises 13 residues. The ends were cut back, 8 bases at V and 1 base at J, with 9 bases in the middle. Per germline, CDR1 MDHEN and CDR2 SYDVKM. The DNA of the CDR3 is TGTGCCAGCTCCCCGGGGAGCAATCAGCCCCAGCATTTT. Its protein is CASSPGSNQPQHF.

With regard to this clone: This sample includes further DNA sequences coding for the same CDR3. V usage is TRBV9 and J usage is TRBJ1-5; D gene uncertain. This CDR3 spans 13 amino acids. Germline V CDR1 and CDR2: SGDLS, YYNGEE. Trimming cost V 1 base and J 0 bases, with 2 bases left between them. CDR3 loop: CASSVNSNQPQHF. The CDR3 bases are TGTGCCAGCAGCGTAAATAGCAATCAGCCCCAGCATTTT.

The J gene is TRBJ2-7, the V gene TRBV4-3; 12 bases fit TRBD1. The CDR3 is made up of 17 amino acids. Per germline, CDR1 LGHNA and CDR2 YSLEER. The V gene end was trimmed by 3 bases and the J gene end by 2 bases; junction bases not matched to a gene: 8. CDR3 amino acids: CASSQDAGTGGPYEQYF. The CDR3 DNA reads TGCGCCAGCAGCCAGGACGCCGGGACAGGGGGCCCCTACGAGCAGTACTTC.

This clone was recorded only once. The chain is built from TRBV5-1 and TRBJ2-1; TRBD1 matches at 7 bases. The CDR3 totals 14 residues. Per germline, CDR1 SGHRS and CDR2 YFSETQ. The V segment lost 0 bases and the J segment 9 bases; nucleotides outside the gene matches: 6. CDR3 DNA sequence: TGCGCCAGCAGCTTGGGTGGGACAGATCGTGAGCAGTTCTTC. This translates into CASSLGGTDREQFF. Full variable domain (rest looked up from reference TRBV5-1 and TRBJ2-1): KAGVTQTPRYLIKTRGQQVTLSCSPISGHRSVSWYQQTPGQGLQFLFEYFSETQRNKGNFPGRFSGRQFSNSRSEMNVSTLELGDSALYLCASSLGGTDREQFFGPGTRLTVL.